These T cell receptor beta chains were read from a single sample in a study of monozygotic twins with inflammatory bowel disease. Each CDR3 protein gets one entry in TCRdb, which reprocessed the 5' RACE reads and gives no DNA. This repertoire includes 350,000 to 500,000 distinct CDR3 sequences. The source material was blood. The receptors shown here come from a human donor with ulcerative colitis or Crohn's disease, or a healthy co-twin of an affected twin (not recorded which). CDR3s include the opening cysteine and the closing phenylalanine or tryptophan. Each record gives: CDR3 protein, V gene, J gene.

CDR3 protein: CASSSDGFTYEQYF
V gene: TRBV5-1
J gene: TRBJ2-7

CDR3 protein: CASSQGTSGANVLTF
V gene: TRBV12-3/TRBV12-4
J gene: TRBJ2-6

CDR3 protein: CASSFQSQNIQYF
V gene: TRBV6-5
J gene: TRBJ2-4

CDR3 protein: CASSPSGQGNEQYF
V gene: TRBV9
J gene: TRBJ2-7

CDR3 protein: CASALRGYGYTF
V gene: TRBV6-5
J gene: TRBJ1-2

CDR3 protein: CASSLATGNYGYTF
V gene: TRBV12-3/TRBV12-4
J gene: TRBJ1-2

CDR3 protein: CSVEPRLGGGYNEQFF
V gene: TRBV29-1
J gene: TRBJ2-1

CDR3 protein: CASSPRGDYVYTF
V gene: TRBV19
J gene: TRBJ1-2

CDR3 protein: CASSGSENIQYF
V gene: TRBV28
J gene: TRBJ2-4

CDR3 protein: CASSTPTAYNEQFF
V gene: TRBV5-4
J gene: TRBJ2-1

CDR3 protein: CASSLGVTEQFF
V gene: TRBV7-6
J gene: TRBJ2-1